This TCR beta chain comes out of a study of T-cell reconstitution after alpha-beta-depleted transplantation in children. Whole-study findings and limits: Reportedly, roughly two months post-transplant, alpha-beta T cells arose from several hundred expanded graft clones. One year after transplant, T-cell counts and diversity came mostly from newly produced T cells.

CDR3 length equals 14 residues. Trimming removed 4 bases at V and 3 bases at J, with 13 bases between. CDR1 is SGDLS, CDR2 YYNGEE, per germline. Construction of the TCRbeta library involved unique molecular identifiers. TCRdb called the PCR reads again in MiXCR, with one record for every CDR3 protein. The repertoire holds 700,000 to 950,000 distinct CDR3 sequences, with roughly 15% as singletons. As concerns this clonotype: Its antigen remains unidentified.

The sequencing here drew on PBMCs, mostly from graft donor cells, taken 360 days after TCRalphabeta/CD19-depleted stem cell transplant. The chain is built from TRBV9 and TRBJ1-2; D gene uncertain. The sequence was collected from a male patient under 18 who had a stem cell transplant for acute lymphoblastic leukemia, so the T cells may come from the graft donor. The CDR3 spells CASSRWERDYGYTF. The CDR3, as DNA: TGTGCCAGCAGCCGATGGGAGAGGGACTATGGCTACACCTTC.